The 17 T cell receptor beta chains given below trace back to one sample, sequenced in a study of T-cell memory formation after mild COVID-19. TCRdb analysed the 5' RACE reads with MiXCR anew, one entry per CDR3 protein. The sample records 150,000 or so distinct CDR3 sequences, about 15% being singletons. The sequenced material came from PBMCs or a T cell subset sorted from them (not recorded which). These receptors originate from an adult woman who had mild COVID-19 (a few samples of this study predate the infection). Cell type and time point are not known.

The rearrangement links TRBV12-3 or TRBV12-4 to TRBJ2-5, with unresolved D. CDR3 length equals 14 residues. Trimming stripped 3 bases from V and 4 bases from J, with 12 bases between. CDR3 sequence: CASSFVGNPETQYF. DNA for the CDR3: TGTGCCAGCAGTTTTGTGGGCAACCCAGAGACCCAGTACTTC.

The chain is built from TRBV19 and TRBJ2-1, with D tentatively TRBD2 (5 bases). V was cut by 5 bases and J by 6 bases, with 17 bases left in between. CDR1 and CDR2 (germline): LNHDA, SQIVND (reference sequence). The CDR3 is 15 amino acids. The CDR3 region has the DNA TGTGCCAGTAGTTCATTGCCCGGACTCCCCAATGAGCAGTTCTTC. It codes for CASSSLPGLPNEQFF.

This clonotype appeared a few times. CDR3 region: CAWSSLTFNSPLHF. The DNA for the CDR3 is TGTGCCTGGAGTAGCCTGACCTTTAATTCACCCCTCCACTTT. This chain joins TRBV30 and TRBJ1-6; D is unclear. Trimming stripped 2 bases from V and 6 bases from J, with 11 bases between. Per the germline V gene, CDR1 is GTSNPN and CDR2 is SVGIG (reference sequence). The CDR3 totals 14 residues.

This clonotype has only a few counts. The gene calls are TRBV7-9 and TRBJ1-1; D perhaps matches TRBD1 (6 bases). The CDR3 is 16 residues long. The V end lost 7 bases, the J end lost 4 bases, and 22 bases lay between the germline ends. Germline V CDR1 and CDR2: SEHNR, FQNEAQ (reference sequence). The CDR3 nucleotides read TGTGCCAGCAACCCCTTAGGGGGGGGATGGAGCACTGAAGCTTTCTTT. It translates to CASNPLGGGWSTEAFF.

This chain uses TRBV30 with TRBJ1-1; D gene uncertain. The CDR3 sequence is 14 residues long. In germline, CDR1 is GTSNPN, CDR2 SVGIG (reference sequence). V was trimmed by 3 bases and J by 4 bases, leaving 15 bases between them. The CDR3 bases are TGTGCCTGGAGCCCGATCCCCCGGGGCACTGAAGCTTTCTTT. Residues: CAWSPIPRGTEAFF. The variable domain in full, with the rest retrieved from reference TRBV30 and TRBJ1-1, is SQTIHQWPATLVQPVGSPLSLECTVEGTSNPNLYWYRQAAGRGLQLLFYSVGIGQISSEVPQNLSASRPQDRQFILSSKKLLLSDSGFYLCAWSPIPRGTEAFFGQGTRLTVV.

This clonotype has more than one count but fewer than ten. The V gene is TRBV4-2, the J gene TRBJ2-7; the match to TRBD2 covers 9 bases. The junction had 7 bases not matched to a gene; V was cut back by 2 bases and J by 2 bases. CDR1 is LGHNA, CDR2 YNFKEQ, per germline. CDR3 length: 16 residues. The CDR3 spells CASSQRGAGGPYEQYF. CDR3 in DNA: TGTGCCAGCAGCCAAAGGGGTGCGGGAGGGCCCTACGAGCAGTACTTC.

The J gene is TRBJ2-3, the V gene TRBV7-3, with 13 bases matching TRBD2. The CDR3 loop spans 18 amino acids. Germline CDR1 SGHTA, CDR2 FQGTGA. Trimming cost V 5 bases and J 1 base; bases outside gene matches: 9. CDR3 protein: CASSLLAGGPSGTDTQYF. The DNA of the CDR3 is TGTGCCAGCAGCCTACTAGCGGGAGGGCCCTCAGGCACAGATACGCAGTATTTT.

The V call is TRBV9, the J call TRBJ2-3; D is ambiguous. Trimming took off 5 bases at V and 3 bases at J, with 10 bases between the two ends. Germline assignment: CDR1 SGDLS and CDR2 YYNGEE. The CDR3 consists of 13 residues. CDR3 bases: TGTGCCAGCAGAGAGCTACGGACAGATACGCAGTATTTT. Translation gives CASRELRTDTQYF.

This chain connects TRBV5-1 to TRBJ2-5; 7 bases align to TRBD1. The germline gives CDR1 SGHRS, CDR2 YFSETQ. Trimming removed 4 bases from V and 2 bases from J; junction bases left unmatched: 2. The CDR3 length is 13 residues. CDR3 sequence (DNA): TGCGCCAGCAGCGGGACAGCGCAAGAGACCCAGTACTTC. It yields the protein CASSGTAQETQYF.

This clonotype was observed a handful of times. This chain joins TRBV7-6 and TRBJ2-3, with 7 nucleotides matching TRBD2. This CDR3 contains 16 residues. The V gene end was trimmed by 4 bases and the J gene end by 1 base; junction bases not matched to a gene: 8. In germline, CDR1 is SGHVS, CDR2 FNYEAQ. CDR3 coding DNA: TGTGCCAGCAGCTCATGGGGCCTAGCGGGCACAGATACGCAGTATTTT. Protein: CASSSWGLAGTDTQYF.

The sample holds a few counts of this clonotype. This chain uses TRBV2 with TRBJ1-5; D may be TRBD1 (5 bases). The length of the CDR3 is 14 residues. V lost 4 bases, J lost 2 bases, and 9 bases lay in between. Germline CDR1 SNHLY, CDR2 FYNNEI. The CDR3 DNA follows: TGTGCCAGCAGTGGCGACAGACGCAATCAGCCCCAGCATTTT. Translating it yields CASSGDRRNQPQHF.

This clonotype was recorded a few times. The chain uses TRBV2 and TRBJ2-1; 10 positions match TRBD2. This CDR3 spans 15 amino acids. Germline values: CDR1 SNHLY, CDR2 FYNNEI. With V trimmed by 3 bases and J by 4 bases, 3 bases remained unmatched. The CDR3 loop is CASSDSGGLYNEQFF. The DNA of the CDR3 is TGTGCCAGCAGTGATAGCGGGGGGTTATACAATGAGCAGTTCTTC.

The J gene is TRBJ2-6, the V gene TRBV6-5, with D perhaps matching TRBD2 (5 bases). V was pared by 8 bases and J by 2 bases, with 13 bases between. Germline V gene lookup returns CDR1 MNHEY and CDR2 SVGAGI. CDR3 length: 15 amino acids. The chain's CDR3 is CASAVSGTGANVLTF. In nucleotides, the CDR3 is TGTGCCAGCGCTGTATCGGGGACTGGGGCCAACGTCCTGACTTTC.

This clonotype was observed a few times. The chain is built from TRBV10-3 and TRBJ2-1; perhaps TRBD1 as D (6 bases). Trimming took 8 bases from V and 3 from J, leaving 14 bases between them. The V gene's germline CDR1 is ENHRY and CDR2 SYGVKD. The CDR3 has 14 residues. The DNA of the CDR3 is TGTGCCATCGGAAACAGGGACAACTACAATGAGCAGTTCTTC. This translates into CAIGNRDNYNEQFF.

V and J are TRBV27 and TRBJ2-7, with TRBD2 matching over 10 bases. The CDR3 spans 14 residues. Germline V gene sequence: CDR1 MNHEY, CDR2 SMNVEV (reference sequence). The V and J ends lost 6 bases and 0 bases, in that order; junction bases with no gene match: 2. CDR3 coding DNA: TGTGCCAGCAGGAGGACTAGCGGCTCCTACGAGCAGTACTTC. Amino acid sequence: CASRRTSGSYEQYF.

The chain links TRBV29-1 to TRBJ1-1; D unresolved. V lost 7 bases to trimming and J lost 1 base, with 19 bases between them. This CDR3 is 15 amino acids long. Germline CDR1 and CDR2: SQVTM and ANQGSEA. DNA for the CDR3: TGCAGCGCTGGGAAAGGAGGGTTCTCGAACACTGAAGCTTTCTTT. Its translation: CSAGKGGFSNTEAFF.

This clonotype has more than one count but fewer than ten. V and J are TRBV5-1 and TRBJ1-4; tentative D call: TRBD1 (6 bases). The CDR3 contains 15 residues. CDR1 is SGHRS, CDR2 YFSETQ, per germline. V dropped 1 base and J dropped 7 bases, with 14 bases sitting between them. Here the CDR3 DNA reads TGCGCCAGCAGCTTGTCAGGGGAGGAGGGTGAAAAACTGTTTTTT. It translates to CASSLSGEEGEKLFF.